Shown below are 10 T cell receptor beta chains from a single sample sequenced in a study of T cell clonality in common variable immunodeficiency. Produced via immunoSEQ multiplex PCR; TCRdb's table is partial and in-frame only. This sample carries approximately 60,000 clones, none of them present only once. The sequenced sample was peripheral blood mononuclear cells. All receptors derive from a person aged 18-69 years in good health.

This clone was seen many times. The read ends 3 residues shy of where the CDR3 ends; the end is completed using the germline J gene. The chain couples TRBV20-1 to TRBJ1-5; 9 bases fit TRBD1. The V and J ends lost 3 bases and 7 bases, in that order; junction bases with no gene match: 7. Germline V gives CDR1 DFQATT, CDR2 SNEGSKA (reference sequence). This CDR3 has 14 amino acids. The CDR3 bases that were read are TGCAGTGCTAGGGGACAGGGCGGAGGCCAGCCC. This sequence encodes CSARGQGGGQP. The complete CDR3 protein is CSARGQGGGQPQHF.

This clone was seen many times. Read coverage stops 3 residues before the CDR3 terminus; the germline J gene supplies the remainder. The chain uses TRBV5-6 and TRBJ1-5, with TRBD1 as a possible D gene (6 bases). CDR1 and CDR2 from the germline V gene are SGHDT and YYEEEE. Trimming left V 2 bases short and J 2 bases short, with 11 bases between. There are 15 residues in the CDR3. The CDR3 bases that were read are TGTGCCAGCAGCTTCGGGCAGGGGCGCAATCAGCCC. Translated: CASSFGQGRNQP. In full, the CDR3 is CASSFGQGRNQPQHF.

This clone was seen many times. The CDR3 sequence: CASSLGTADYGYTF. The CDR3 bases that were read are TGTGCCAGCAGCTTAGGGACAGCAGACTATGGC. This chain links TRBV7-9 with TRBJ1-2, with D maybe TRBD1 (6 bases). The read terminates 3 residues ahead of where the CDR3 ends, so the germline J gene completes it. The CDR3 has 14 residues. From germline, CDR1 is SEHNR and CDR2 FQNEAQ (reference sequence). Trimming cost V 1 base and J 3 bases, with 9 bases left between them. The full variable domain, rest sourced from reference TRBV7-9 and TRBJ1-2, is DTGVSQNPRHKITKRGQNVTFRCDPISEHNRLYWYRQTLGQGPEFLTYFQNEAQLEKSRLLSDRFSAERPKGSFSTLEIQRTEQGDSAMYLCASSLGTADYGYTFGSGTRLTVV.

This clone occurred many times. The read terminates 3 residues before the CDR3 end, so the remaining end is supplied by the germline J gene. This sequence joins TRBV2 and TRBJ2-7; a weak D match, TRBD2 (5 bases). V lost 11 bases, J lost 6 bases, and 14 bases lay in between. This CDR3 has 11 amino acids. Germline V gene data show CDR1 as SNHLY and CDR2 as FYNNEI. Partial CDR3 DNA: TGTGCCTCCCAAGGCCGGGGCGAG. Protein product: CASQGRGE. The whole CDR3 region reads CASQGRGEQYF.

Ten or more counts support this clone. CDR3 DNA (partial): TGTGCCAGCAGCTTGGTTACGGGCACTGAA. Translation gives CASSLVTGTE. The whole CDR3 protein reads CASSLVTGTEAFF. The chain is built from TRBV5-4 and TRBJ1-1; D unresolved. From the germline J gene comes the end of the CDR3, since the read stops 3 residues before it. The CDR3 is 13 amino acids. V was shortened by 0 bases and J by 4 bases, with 7 bases between the two germline ends. Germline CDR1 reads SGHNT; CDR2 reads YYREEE (reference sequence).

On this clone itself: Only one base separates this from a far larger clonotype, so it likely reflects a read error. Read data end 3 residues before the CDR3 end; the end is taken from the germline J gene. This chain links TRBV6-1 with TRBJ2-6; D is perhaps TRBD1 (6 bases). The CDR3 runs 15 residues. Germline-derived CDR1 and CDR2 are MNHNS and SASEGT. Partial CDR3 DNA: TGTGGCAGCAGTGACACACAGGGAGGGGCCAACGTC. It encodes CGSSDTQGGANV. The complete CDR3 sequence is CGSSDTQGGANVLTF.

In this sample, this clone turned up many times. The CDR3 DNA, read in part, is TGCAGTGCTTCTTTAGCGGGGGGATACACAGATACG. Protein: CSASLAGGYTDT. The entire CDR3 is CSASLAGGYTDTQYF. The chain has TRBV20-1 and TRBJ2-3; 10 positions agree with TRBD2. The read finishes 3 residues shy of the CDR3 end, and the germline J gene is used to complete it. The trim removed 5 bases at V and 2 bases at J, leaving 7 bases unmatched. Germline V gene lookup returns CDR1 DFQATT and CDR2 SNEGSKA (reference sequence). There are 15 residues in the CDR3.

This clone turned up a few times. Coverage ceases 3 residues before the CDR3 finishes, and the germline J gene fills in the end. The chain carries TRBV19 and TRBJ2-3; unclear D gene. There are 12 residues in the CDR3. Germline CDR1 LNHDA, CDR2 SQIVND (reference sequence). The sequenced part of the CDR3 DNA is TGTGCCAGTAGTATAGGGCAAGAGACG. Protein sequence: CASSIGQET. The CDR3 in full is CASSIGQETQYF.

This clone was found many times. The read falls 3 residues short of the CDR3 end, and the missing part is taken from the germline J gene. The chain combines TRBV6-2 or TRBV6-3 with TRBJ2-1, with D possibly TRBD2 on 6 matching bases. The V gene's germline CDR1 is MNHEY and CDR2 SVGEGT. The CDR3 has 15 amino acids. Trimming took off 7 bases at V and 3 bases at J, with 16 bases between the two ends. Partial CDR3 DNA: TGTGCCAGCACCAACCCAGCGGGCGACTACAATGAG. As protein: CASTNPAGDYNE. The CDR3 in its entirety is CASTNPAGDYNEQFF.

This clone appeared many times. The read terminates 3 residues before the CDR3 end, so the remaining end is supplied by the germline J gene. The gene calls are TRBV24-1 and TRBJ2-3; TRBD1 agrees at 7 bases. The CDR3 covers 13 residues. V lost 5 bases to trimming and J lost 5 bases; unmatched junction nucleotides: 3. CDR1 is KGHDR and CDR2 is SFDVKD in the germline V gene. CDR3 in amino acids: CATSGYRGDTQYF. The CDR3 DNA, read in part, is TGTGCCACCAGTGGGTACAGGGGAGATACG.